This is a list of T cell receptor beta chains from one sample in a study of blood T cell repertoires in COVID-19. Using immunoSEQ multiplex PCR, the repertoire was profiled, and TCRdb retains in-frame clones only, with some absent. In the table there are 300,000 to 400,000 clones, about 88% of which are singletons. Sequencing was done on a sample of PBMCs or T cells enriched from blood (not recorded which). These receptors originate from a young woman who had recovered from COVID-19. Both conserved end residues are part of each CDR3. The order of the fields is D gene, V gene, J gene, clone size, CDR3 DNA, CDR3 protein. The D gene is left open where the match is weak. For some rows the clone size is stated as once, few or many, or as a class when expanded; others skip it.

NA	TRBV14	TRBJ1-1	NA	TGTGCCAGCAGCCAAGATTGGAGGGGTTGGGACACTGAAGCTTTCTTT	CASSQDWRGWDTEAFF
NA	TRBV6-2/TRBV6-3	TRBJ2-7	NA	TGTGCCAGCAGTTTAGGAGGCAGTAGCTCCTACGAGCAGTACTTC	CASSLGGSSSYEQYF
NA	TRBV10-3	TRBJ1-5	NA	TGTGCCATCAGTGAGGCCCAGGGGAGTAATCAGCCCCAGCATTTT	CAISEAQGSNQPQHF
NA	TRBV20-1	TRBJ2-1	NA	TGCAGTGCTAGGCCTCCCGAGGGGCAGTTCTTC	CSARPPEGQFF
NA	TRBV5-6	TRBJ1-2	NA	TGTGCCAGCAGCCGGGAAAGGCGGCGGGACTATGGCTACACCTTC	CASSRERRRDYGYTF
NA	TRBV2	TRBJ2-7	NA	TGTGCCAGTAGACAGGTTAACAACGAGCAGTACTTC	CASRQVNNEQYF
NA	TRBV21-1	TRBJ1-4	NA	TGTGCCAGCAGCAAAGCGGACTGGGGAGAAAAACTGTTTTTT	CASSKADWGEKLFF
TRBD2	TRBV5-1	TRBJ2-3	NA	TGCGCCAGCAGCGCGGGGGGAAGCACAGATACGCAGTATTTT	CASSAGGSTDTQYF
TRBD1	TRBV30	TRBJ1-5	once	TGTGCCTGGAGTCAGGGGGACAGGAATCAGCCCCAGCATTTT	CAWSQGDRNQPQHF
NA	TRBV10-3	TRBJ1-5	NA	TGTGCCATCAGTGAGTCGGAGCTGGTAGGTCAGCCCCAGCATTTT	CAISESELVGQPQHF
TRBD1	TRBV10-3	TRBJ1-2	NA	TGTGCCATCAGTGAGGGGACAGGAAACTATGGCTACACCTTC	CAISEGTGNYGYTF
NA	TRBV30	TRBJ1-5	once	TGTGCCTGGTCTCAGGGGAACAGCAATCAGCCCCAGCATTTT	CAWSQGNSNQPQHF
TRBD1	TRBV19	TRBJ2-5	NA	TGTGCCTGCAGGGGACAGGGAGGGCAAGAGACCCAGTACTTC	CACRGQGGQETQYF
TRBD1	TRBV6-2/TRBV6-3	TRBJ1-5	once	TGTGCCAGCAGTTTGCGACAGGGGCATCAGCCCCAGCATTTT	CASSLRQGHQPQHF
TRBD1	TRBV30	TRBJ1-1	NA	TGTGCCTGGAGTGGGGTGGGACAGCTAAACACTGAAGCTTTCTTT	CAWSGVGQLNTEAFF
NA	TRBV30	TRBJ2-2	NA	TGTGCCTGGAGTGTGATCAGTCCTGGGGAGCTGTTTTTT	CAWSVISPGELFF
NA	TRBV5-1	TRBJ2-1	NA	TGCGCCAGCAGCTCACTCCCGGGGGGCCTATACAATGAGCAGTTCTTC	CASSSLPGGLYNEQFF
NA	TRBV24-1	TRBJ2-1	NA	TGTGCCACCAGTGATTTGATTGGCGGGGCCTACAATGAGCAGTTCTTC	CATSDLIGGAYNEQFF
NA	TRBV5-4	TRBJ2-1	NA	TGTGCCAGCAGCCCCCAAGCGGCAGGAAAAGACAATGAGCAGTTCTTC	CASSPQAAGKDNEQFF
TRBD1	TRBV7-9	TRBJ1-2	few	TGTGCCAGCAGCCCTACAGGGGGCCACTATGGCTACACCTTC	CASSPTGGHYGYTF
TRBD1	TRBV5-1	TRBJ1-2	NA	TGCGCCAGCAGCTTGGAAGGGGACAGCTATGGCTACACCTTC	CASSLEGDSYGYTF
TRBD1	TRBV6-1	TRBJ1-2	NA	TGTGCCAGCAGTGAAGCTTTGGACAGGGGTGACTATGGCTACACCTTC	CASSEALDRGDYGYTF
NA	TRBV7-8	TRBJ2-6	NA	TGTGCCAGCAGCTTAGTGGGGCTCAGCTCTGGGGCCAACGTCCTGACTTTC	CASSLVGLSSGANVLTF
TRBD1	TRBV5-1	TRBJ1-6	NA	TGCGCCAGCAGCTTGGCACCAGGGGGCGCGCCTTATAATTCACCCCTCCACTTT	CASSLAPGGAPYNSPLHF
TRBD1	TRBV2	TRBJ1-6	NA	TGTGCCAGCAGGCCGACGGGACAGGAAAATTCACCCCTCCACTTT	CASRPTGQENSPLHF
NA	TRBV5-1	TRBJ1-1	once	TGCGCCAGCAGCCTCGGGACACTGGACACTGAAGCTTTCTTT	CASSLGTLDTEAFF
TRBD1	TRBV6-2/TRBV6-3	TRBJ2-4	NA	TGTGCCAGCAGCCGCCGGGACAGGTTAGCCAAAAACATTCAGTACTTC	CASSRRDRLAKNIQYF
TRBD1	TRBV7-2	TRBJ2-7	NA	TGTGCCAGCAGCTTAGGTGGGACAGGCTACGAGCAGTACTTC	CASSLGGTGYEQYF
TRBD1	TRBV2	TRBJ1-5	NA	TGTGCCAGCAGACCTGACAGGGATGGGCAGCCCCAGCATTTT	CASRPDRDGQPQHF
NA	TRBV7-7	TRBJ2-5	NA	TGTGCCAGCAGCTCATGGACAGATAAGACCCAGTACTTC	CASSSWTDKTQYF
TRBD1	TRBV27	TRBJ1-2	few	TGTGCCTCCACGGGACAGGGGCTCTATGGCTACACCTTC	CASTGQGLYGYTF
NA	TRBV28	TRBJ2-1	NA	TGTGCCAGCAGTTTAGGAGGGACCATTTTCAATGAGCAGTTCTTC	CASSLGGTIFNEQFF
TRBD1	TRBV6-6	TRBJ1-6	NA	TGTGCCAGCAGAGGACAGGGATTGAATTCACCCCTCCACTTT	CASRGQGLNSPLHF
NA	TRBV29-1	TRBJ1-1	NA	TGCAGCGTTGGCCAAAAACTTAACACTGAAGCTTTCTTT	CSVGQKLNTEAFF
NA	TRBV11-2	TRBJ1-2	NA	TGTGCCAGCAGCCCGAGTGGGGGCGGCTATGGCTACACCTTC	CASSPSGGGYGYTF
NA	TRBV28	TRBJ1-1	NA	TGTGCCAGCAGTTTAGCAGGAGAAGCTTTCTTT	CASSLAGEAFF
NA	TRBV12-5	TRBJ1-5	NA	TGTGCTAGTGGTTTGGTACTGTCACGGGAGAGGAATCAGCCCCAGCATTTT	CASGLVLSRERNQPQHF
NA	TRBV3-1/TRBV3-2	TRBJ2-5	NA	TGTGCCAGCAGCCAAGTTTATGGCGGGGGCCAGACCCAGTACTTC	CASSQVYGGGQTQYF